The source of this TCR beta chain is a study of blood T cell repertoires in COVID-19. Turning to the study itself: Nucleic acid was either cDNA or gDNA, and it came from T cells, B-cell-depleted T cells, or PBMCs.

As processed by the authors: Estimation of nucleated cell counts relied on the amplification of reference gene primers. Produced via immunoSEQ multiplex PCR; TCRdb's table is partial and in-frame only. The V and J calls and clone size come from that table; D and trimming were worked out from the DNA. The sample has more than 200,000 clones; about 85% are singletons. CDR1 is MDHEN and CDR2 is SYDVKM in the germline V gene. Trimming removed 4 bases at V and 5 bases at J, with 17 bases between. This CDR3 comprises 15 residues. This rearrangement joins TRBV28 to TRBJ1-1; tentatively, D is TRBD1 (5 bases). The material sequenced was peripheral blood. The clonotype comes from a woman older than 75 with COVID-19, enrolled during active disease. CDR3 amino acids: CASSSGSVKGTEAFF. The CDR3 DNA reads as TGTGCCAGCAGTTCCGGAAGCGTTAAGGGGACTGAAGCTTTCTTT.